What follows is one TCR beta chain and its context. The CDR3 is made up of 14 amino acids. Trimming took off 4 bases at V and 2 bases at J, with 14 bases between the two ends. Germline lookup yields CDR1 SQVTM and CDR2 ANQGSEA. Clones were sequenced by immunoSEQ multiplex PCR, and TCRdb holds only the in-frame ones, with some missing. This table holds more than 110,000 clones, around 88% found once. The source of the sample is a study of T cell responses to AZD1222 COVID-19 vaccine. The V and J genes are TRBV29-1 and TRBJ1-1; D gene uncertain. The sequence derives from an adult in good health. Source: peripheral blood, taken on day 0 of AZD1222 vaccination. Here the CDR3 DNA reads TGCAGCGTTGTAAGGACGACCACCAACACTGAAGCTTTCTTT. Residues: CSVVRTTTNTEAFF.